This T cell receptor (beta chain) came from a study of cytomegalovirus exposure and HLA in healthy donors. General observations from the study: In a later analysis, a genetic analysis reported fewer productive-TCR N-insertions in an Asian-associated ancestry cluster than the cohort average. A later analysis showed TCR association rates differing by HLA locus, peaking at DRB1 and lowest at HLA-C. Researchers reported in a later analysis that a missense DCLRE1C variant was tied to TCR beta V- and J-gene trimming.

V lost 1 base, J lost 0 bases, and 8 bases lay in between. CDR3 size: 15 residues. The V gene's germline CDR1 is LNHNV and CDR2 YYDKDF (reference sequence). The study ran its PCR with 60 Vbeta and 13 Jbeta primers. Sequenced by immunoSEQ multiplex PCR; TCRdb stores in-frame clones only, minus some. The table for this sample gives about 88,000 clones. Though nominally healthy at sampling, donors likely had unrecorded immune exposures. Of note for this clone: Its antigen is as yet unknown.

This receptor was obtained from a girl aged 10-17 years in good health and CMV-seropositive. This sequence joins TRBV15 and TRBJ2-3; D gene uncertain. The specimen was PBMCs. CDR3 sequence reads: CATSRVRSSTDTQYF. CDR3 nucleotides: TGTGCCACCAGCAGAGTGCGTAGCAGCACAGATACGCAGTATTTT. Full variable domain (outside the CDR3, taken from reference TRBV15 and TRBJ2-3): DAMVIQNPRYQVTQFGKPVTLSCSQTLNHNVMYWYQQKSSQAPKLLFHYYDKDFNNEADTPDNFQSRRPNTSFCFLDIRSPGLGDTAMYLCATSRVRSSTDTQYFGPGTRLTVL.